The 32 T cell receptor beta chains below come from one sample, sequenced in a study of blood T cell repertoires in COVID-19. Generated by immunoSEQ multiplex PCR, the TCRdb table keeps only in-frame clones and is missing some. The sample yields more than 80,000 clones, 86% seen once. The sequenced material came from peripheral blood. These receptors were collected from a man aged 45 to 65 with active COVID-19.

This sequence joins TRBV28 and TRBJ2-2; 10 bases are shared with TRBD1. V dropped 3 bases and J dropped 5; count of bases not matched to a gene: 3. CDR1 is MDHEN, CDR2 SYDVKM, per germline. This CDR3 comprises 15 residues. The CDR3 DNA reads TGTGCCAGCAGTTTTAGGACAGGGGGGACCGGGGAGCTGTTTTTT. Amino acid sequence: CASSFRTGGTGELFF.

The gene calls are TRBV3-1 (or the pseudogene TRBV3-2) and TRBJ2-5; 9 bases align to TRBD1. Unmatched junction bases numbered 11, after V lost 8 bases and J lost 1 base. The germline CDR1 and CDR2 sequences are LGHDT and YNNKEL (reference sequence). CDR3 length: 16 amino acids. The CDR3 is CASGDRAENVQETQYF. CDR3 sequence (DNA): TGTGCCAGCGGGGACAGGGCAGAGAACGTCCAAGAGACCCAGTACTTC.

The CDR3: CASSVDQGSTDTQYF. For the CDR3, the DNA is TGTGCCAGCAGCGTAGATCAGGGGAGCACAGATACGCAGTATTTT. The chain carries TRBV9 and TRBJ2-3, with D perhaps matching TRBD1 (6 bases). The germline V and J ends were trimmed by 0 bases and 0 bases, with 8 bases remaining between them. Germline CDR1 reads SGDLS; CDR2 reads YYNGEE. The CDR3 extends over 15 amino acids. Filled out from reference TRBV9 and TRBJ2-3, the complete variable domain reads DSGVTQTPKHLITATGQRVTLRCSPRSGDLSVYWYQQSLDQGLQFLIQYYNGEERAKGNILERFSAQQFPDLHSELNLSSLELGDSALYFCASSVDQGSTDTQYFGPGTRLTVL.

This chain uses TRBV27 with TRBJ1-3; perhaps TRBD1 as D (6 bases). The germline V gene has CDR1 MNHEY and CDR2 SMNVEV (reference sequence). Trimming removed 5 bases at V and 2 bases at J, with 16 bases between. This CDR3 has 16 residues. The CDR3 DNA follows: TGTGCCAGCAGTCCACGGACAGAGACTACTGGAAACACCATATATTTT. Translated: CASSPRTETTGNTIYF.

V and J are TRBV6-6 and TRBJ1-5; 10 bases are a match to TRBD1. Germline CDR1 and CDR2: MNHNY and SVGAGI (reference sequence). This CDR3 has 15 amino acids. Unmatched junction bases numbered 7, after V lost 0 bases and J lost 11 bases. CDR3: CASSYSTGGALAQHF. The CDR3 bases are TGTGCCAGCAGTTACTCGACAGGGGGCGCGTTAGCCCAGCATTTT.

The CDR3 coding sequence is TGTGCCAGCAGCCAAGATCCTAGCGGGAGGTCCTCGGGTGAGCAGTTCTTC. It translates to CASSQDPSGRSSGEQFF. This chain connects TRBV4-2 to TRBJ2-1, with 11 bases matching TRBD2. The CDR3 extends over 17 amino acids. V lost 0 bases to trimming and J lost 9 bases; unmatched junction nucleotides: 10. CDR1 is LGHNA and CDR2 is YNFKEQ in the germline V gene.

This chain joins TRBV5-1 and TRBJ1-2, with TRBD1 matching over 8 bases. There are 14 residues in the CDR3. The germline CDR1 and CDR2 sequences are SGHRS and YFSETQ. Trimming removed 5 bases from V and 5 bases from J; junction bases left unmatched: 8. The CDR3 bases are TGCGCCAGCAGGTATGACAGGGGTGAGTATGGCTACACCTTC. Translation gives CASRYDRGEYGYTF.

CDR3 amino acids: CASNDPGGGDNEQFF. The CDR3 DNA follows: TGTGCCAGCAATGACCCAGGGGGCGGGGACAATGAGCAGTTCTTC. J is TRBJ2-1 and V is TRBV2; TRBD1 agrees at 8 bases. The length of the CDR3 is 15 residues. Germline V CDR1 and CDR2: SNHLY, FYNNEI. V gave up 7 bases and J gave up 5 bases; unmatched junction bases: 10.

With regard to this clone: In the same sample, other DNA sequences code for this CDR3. The chain employs TRBV25-1 and TRBJ2-5, with 8 bases matching TRBD1. The CDR3 sequence is 15 residues long. V shed 3 bases, J shed 5 bases, and the junction held 8 bases outside the gene matches. Germline-derived CDR1 and CDR2 are MGHDK and SYGVNS. DNA for the CDR3: TGTGCCAGCAGTGACGACAGGGGACCGGGCGAGACCCAGTACTTC. Encoded protein: CASSDDRGPGETQYF.

The chain recombines TRBV12-3 or TRBV12-4 with TRBJ1-2; D may be TRBD1 (5 bases). V was trimmed by 10 bases and J by 2 bases, leaving 14 bases between them. The CDR3 extends over 13 amino acids. The CDR3 DNA reads as TGTGCCACCGCCCGGGCAGGGAACTATGGCTACACCTTC. Translation: CATARAGNYGYTF.

The rearrangement uses TRBV18 and TRBJ1-5; D is unresolved. There are 14 residues in the CDR3. V was trimmed by 2 bases and J by 4 bases, leaving 9 bases between them. Germline CDR1 KGHSH, CDR2 LQKENI. CDR3 bases: TGTGCCAGCTCACCAGGCCAGAATAATCAGCCCCAGCATTTT. The encoded protein is CASSPGQNNQPQHF.

This clone was counted a single time. The chain recombines TRBV5-6 with TRBJ2-7; D unresolved. There are 11 residues in the CDR3. Germline CDR1 reads SGHDT; CDR2 reads YYEEEE. V gave up 4 bases and J gave up 5 bases, with 7 bases separating them. CDR3 sequence reads: CASSLTDEQYF. The DNA for the CDR3 is TGTGCCAGCAGCCTAACGGACGAGCAGTACTTC.

This clone was seen a handful of times. The chain combines TRBV5-1 with TRBJ1-6, with D unresolved. This CDR3 comprises 14 residues. Germline assignment: CDR1 SGHRS and CDR2 YFSETQ. The germline V and J ends were trimmed by 2 bases and 4 bases, with 7 bases remaining between them. CDR3 sequence reads: CASSFDTYNSPLHF. CDR3 bases: TGCGCCAGCAGCTTTGACACGTATAATTCACCCCTCCACTTT.

The chain joins TRBV7-9 to TRBJ1-2; TRBD1 matches 9 bases. The CDR3 runs to 16 residues. Looked up from germline, CDR1 is SEHNR and CDR2 is FQNEAQ (reference sequence). J was trimmed by 8 bases and V by 5 bases; bases with no gene match: 15. This CDR3 reads CASSLHRQGVYGGYTF. The DNA for the CDR3 is TGTGCCAGCAGCCTCCACAGACAGGGGGTTTATGGCGGCTACACCTTC.

The V call is TRBV25-1, the J call TRBJ1-2; D ambiguous. The germline V and J ends were trimmed by 4 bases and 6 bases, with 9 bases remaining between them. The CDR3 sequence is 12 residues long. CDR1 and CDR2 from the germline V gene are MGHDK and SYGVNS. CDR3 region: CASSAPLDGYTF. The CDR3 DNA is TGTGCCAGCAGTGCTCCCCTTGATGGCTACACCTTC.

The CDR3 is CAWSKDSSISYTF. The CDR3 coding sequence is TGTGCCTGGAGCAAGGACAGCTCCATCAGCTACACCTTC. The chain has TRBV30 and TRBJ1-2, with a possible D match to TRBD1 (6 bases). The germline V gene encodes CDR1 GTSNPN and CDR2 SVGIG (reference sequence). V was pared by 3 bases and J by 9 bases, with 17 bases between. The CDR3 contains 13 residues.

The V and J genes are TRBV10-2 and TRBJ1-1; TRBD1 aligns across 8 bases. Germline CDR1 and CDR2: WSHSY and SAAADI. The V segment lost 6 bases and the J segment 8 bases; nucleotides outside the gene matches: 11. The CDR3 is 14 amino acids. The CDR3 sequence: CASSVIRGPGEAFF. The CDR3 DNA follows: TGCGCCAGCAGCGTGATCAGGGGGCCAGGGGAAGCTTTCTTT.

The chain combines TRBV9 with TRBJ1-5; D is uncertain. Trimming cost V 4 bases and J 5 bases, with 10 bases left between them. This CDR3 region has 13 residues. The germline V gene has CDR1 SGDLS and CDR2 YYNGEE. Written as DNA, the CDR3 is TGTGCCAGCAGCTCCCGGTTGGATCAGCCCCAGCATTTT. Residues: CASSSRLDQPQHF.

The chain employs TRBV12-1 and TRBJ1-1. TRBV12-1 is listed as a pseudogene. The CDR3 length is 17 residues. CDR3 region: CASSFGVRPTLNTEAFF. The DNA for the CDR3 is TGTGCCAGCAGCTTTGGAGTAAGACCGACTTTGAACACTGAAGCTTTCTTT.

The rearrangement links TRBV7-9 to TRBJ1-6; tentative D call: TRBD1 (6 bases). The CDR3 length is 13 residues. Germline V lookup: CDR1 SEHNR, CDR2 FQNEAQ (reference sequence). Between the trimmed V and J ends, which lost 6 bases and 8 bases, there was a span of 11 bases. This CDR3 is CASRYRQDSPLHF. The CDR3 bases are TGTGCCAGCAGATATCGACAGGATTCACCCCTCCACTTT. The whole variable domain, filled in from reference TRBV7-9 and TRBJ1-6, reads DTGVSQNPRHKITKRGQNVTFRCDPISEHNRLYWYRQTLGQGPEFLTYFQNEAQLEKSRLLSDRFSAERPKGSFSTLEIQRTEQGDSAMYLCASRYRQDSPLHFGNGTRLTVT.

This clone turned up a few times. V and J are TRBV14 and TRBJ2-3; D is uncertain. The V gene lost 4 bases and the J gene lost 0 bases, with 5 bases spanning the gap. Germline V gives CDR1 SGHDN, CDR2 FVKESK. The CDR3 has 13 residues. CDR3 loop: CASSPISTDTQYF. The CDR3 coding sequence is TGTGCCAGCAGCCCAATCAGCACAGATACGCAGTATTTT.

The CDR3 here is CASSPGFRRTDTQYF. Here the CDR3 DNA reads TGTGCCAGCTCTCCTGGGTTCCGGCGGACAGATACGCAGTATTTT. The chain links TRBV7-2 to TRBJ2-3; no firm D call. CDR1 is SGHTA and CDR2 is FQGNSA in the germline V gene. V was shortened by 8 bases and J by 3 bases, with 18 bases between the two germline ends. This CDR3 contains 15 residues.

The rearrangement uses TRBV28 and TRBJ2-5; 14 positions agree with TRBD2. Trimming removed 6 bases from V and 2 bases from J; junction bases left unmatched: 2. The CDR3 spans 15 residues. Per the germline V gene, CDR1 is MDHEN and CDR2 is SYDVKM. This chain's CDR3 is CASRRLAGGQETQYF. The CDR3 DNA follows: TGTGCCAGCAGACGACTAGCGGGAGGGCAAGAGACCCAGTACTTC.

This chain joins TRBV29-1 and TRBJ1-2; maybe TRBD1 (6 bases). The V end lost 6 bases, the J end lost 4 bases, and 15 bases lay between the germline ends. Germline values: CDR1 SQVTM, CDR2 ANQGSEA. CDR3 size: 13 residues. The CDR3 loop is CSVPTGYGYGYTF. CDR3 bases: TGCAGCGTACCCACAGGGTACGGCTATGGCTACACCTTC.

Concerning this clone itself: The sample has other DNA sequences that encode this CDR3 too. The chain couples TRBV28 to TRBJ2-5; D gene ambiguous. The length of the CDR3 is 13 residues. Germline V lookup: CDR1 MDHEN, CDR2 SYDVKM. Trimming shortened V by 2 bases and J by 4 bases, and 8 bases separated the two germline ends. In DNA form, the CDR3 reads TGTGCCAGCAGTTTAGGTGGCTCAGAGACCCAGTACTTC. As protein: CASSLGGSETQYF. Full variable domain (rest looked up from reference TRBV28 and TRBJ2-5): DVKVTQSSRYLVKRTGEKVFLECVQDMDHENMFWYRQDPGLGLRLIYFSYDVKMKEKGDIPEGYSVSREKKERFSLILESASTNQTSMYLCASSLGGSETQYFGPGTRLLVL.

The CDR3 region has the DNA TGCGCCAGCAGCCACGACAGTGGCGGCTACACCTTC. Residues: CASSHDSGGYTF. This chain links TRBV5-1 with TRBJ1-2; possible D gene TRBD1, 5 bases. The CDR3 loop spans 12 amino acids. The V end lost 4 bases, the J end lost 8 bases, and 12 bases lay between the germline ends. CDR1 is SGHRS, CDR2 YFSETQ, per germline.

The rearrangement joins TRBV19 to TRBJ1-4; D is perhaps TRBD1 (6 bases). The germline gives CDR1 LNHDA, CDR2 SQIVND (reference sequence). The V end lost 5 bases, the J end lost 8 bases, and 15 bases lay between the germline ends. CDR3 size: 14 residues. CDR3 sequence (DNA): TGTGCCAGTAGTCCGAGGGGGAACTTAGAAAAACTGTTTTTT. The encoded protein is CASSPRGNLEKLFF.

The table lists this clone with a count of one. CDR3: CASSYGPDTQYF. CDR3 nucleotide sequence: TGTGCCAGCAGTTACGGGCCAGATACGCAGTATTTT. The gene calls are TRBV6-6 and TRBJ2-3; no firm D call. The length of the CDR3 is 12 residues. Trimming cost V 2 bases and J 4 bases, with 4 bases left between them. The germline gives CDR1 MNHNY, CDR2 SVGAGI (reference sequence).

This chain uses TRBV11-2 with TRBJ1-6, with D perhaps TRBD1 (5 bases). V lost 4 bases and J 10 bases, leaving 14 bases between the germline ends. CDR1 and CDR2 (germline): SGHAT, FQNNGV. The length of the CDR3 is 14 residues. This CDR3 reads CASSSSWGESPLHF. The CDR3 bases are TGTGCCAGCAGCTCCAGTTGGGGGGAATCACCCCTCCACTTT.

This chain connects TRBV4-3 to TRBJ1-1, with 7 positions matching TRBD1. Trimming removed 0 bases from V and 4 bases from J; junction bases left unmatched: 5. This CDR3 contains 15 residues. Germline values: CDR1 LGHNA, CDR2 YSLEER. The CDR3 bases are TGCGCCAGCAGCCAAGATCGAGCAGGGGGCACTGAAGCTTTCTTT. It encodes CASSQDRAGGTEAFF.

This clone was observed a single time. The chain employs TRBV5-1 and TRBJ2-5, with TRBD1 as a possible D gene (7 bases). Germline CDR1 reads SGHRS; CDR2 reads YFSETQ. The CDR3 spans 13 residues. With 4 bases removed from V and 4 bases from J, the gap between germline ends came to 11 bases. The CDR3 nucleotides read TGCGCCAGCAGCACGCAGGGGGGAGAGACCCAGTACTTC. Amino acids: CASSTQGGETQYF.

The rearrangement joins TRBV4-3 to TRBJ2-7; TRBD1 might be the D (5 bases). V lost 0 bases and J lost 2, with 11 bases in between. Germline CDR1 is LGHNA and CDR2 is YSLEER. This CDR3 comprises 15 residues. The DNA of the CDR3 is TGCGCCAGCAGCCAAGATTACAGGAGAGCCTACGAGCAGTACTTC. As protein: CASSQDYRRAYEQYF.